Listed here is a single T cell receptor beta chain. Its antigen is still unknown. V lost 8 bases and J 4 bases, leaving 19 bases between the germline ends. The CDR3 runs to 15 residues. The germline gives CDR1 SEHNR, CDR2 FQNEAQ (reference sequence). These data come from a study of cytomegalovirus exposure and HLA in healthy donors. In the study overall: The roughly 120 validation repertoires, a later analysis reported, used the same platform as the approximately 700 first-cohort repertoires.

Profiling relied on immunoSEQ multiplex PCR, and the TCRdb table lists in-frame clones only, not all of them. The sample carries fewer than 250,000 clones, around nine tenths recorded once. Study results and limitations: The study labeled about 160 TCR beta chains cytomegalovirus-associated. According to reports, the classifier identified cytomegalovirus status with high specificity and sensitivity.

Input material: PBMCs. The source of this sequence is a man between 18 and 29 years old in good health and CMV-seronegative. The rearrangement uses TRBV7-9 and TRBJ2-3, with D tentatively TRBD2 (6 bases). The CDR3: CASSDIGRGADTQYF. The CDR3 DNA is TGTGCCAGCTCCGACATAGGGCGGGGCGCAGATACGCAGTATTTT.